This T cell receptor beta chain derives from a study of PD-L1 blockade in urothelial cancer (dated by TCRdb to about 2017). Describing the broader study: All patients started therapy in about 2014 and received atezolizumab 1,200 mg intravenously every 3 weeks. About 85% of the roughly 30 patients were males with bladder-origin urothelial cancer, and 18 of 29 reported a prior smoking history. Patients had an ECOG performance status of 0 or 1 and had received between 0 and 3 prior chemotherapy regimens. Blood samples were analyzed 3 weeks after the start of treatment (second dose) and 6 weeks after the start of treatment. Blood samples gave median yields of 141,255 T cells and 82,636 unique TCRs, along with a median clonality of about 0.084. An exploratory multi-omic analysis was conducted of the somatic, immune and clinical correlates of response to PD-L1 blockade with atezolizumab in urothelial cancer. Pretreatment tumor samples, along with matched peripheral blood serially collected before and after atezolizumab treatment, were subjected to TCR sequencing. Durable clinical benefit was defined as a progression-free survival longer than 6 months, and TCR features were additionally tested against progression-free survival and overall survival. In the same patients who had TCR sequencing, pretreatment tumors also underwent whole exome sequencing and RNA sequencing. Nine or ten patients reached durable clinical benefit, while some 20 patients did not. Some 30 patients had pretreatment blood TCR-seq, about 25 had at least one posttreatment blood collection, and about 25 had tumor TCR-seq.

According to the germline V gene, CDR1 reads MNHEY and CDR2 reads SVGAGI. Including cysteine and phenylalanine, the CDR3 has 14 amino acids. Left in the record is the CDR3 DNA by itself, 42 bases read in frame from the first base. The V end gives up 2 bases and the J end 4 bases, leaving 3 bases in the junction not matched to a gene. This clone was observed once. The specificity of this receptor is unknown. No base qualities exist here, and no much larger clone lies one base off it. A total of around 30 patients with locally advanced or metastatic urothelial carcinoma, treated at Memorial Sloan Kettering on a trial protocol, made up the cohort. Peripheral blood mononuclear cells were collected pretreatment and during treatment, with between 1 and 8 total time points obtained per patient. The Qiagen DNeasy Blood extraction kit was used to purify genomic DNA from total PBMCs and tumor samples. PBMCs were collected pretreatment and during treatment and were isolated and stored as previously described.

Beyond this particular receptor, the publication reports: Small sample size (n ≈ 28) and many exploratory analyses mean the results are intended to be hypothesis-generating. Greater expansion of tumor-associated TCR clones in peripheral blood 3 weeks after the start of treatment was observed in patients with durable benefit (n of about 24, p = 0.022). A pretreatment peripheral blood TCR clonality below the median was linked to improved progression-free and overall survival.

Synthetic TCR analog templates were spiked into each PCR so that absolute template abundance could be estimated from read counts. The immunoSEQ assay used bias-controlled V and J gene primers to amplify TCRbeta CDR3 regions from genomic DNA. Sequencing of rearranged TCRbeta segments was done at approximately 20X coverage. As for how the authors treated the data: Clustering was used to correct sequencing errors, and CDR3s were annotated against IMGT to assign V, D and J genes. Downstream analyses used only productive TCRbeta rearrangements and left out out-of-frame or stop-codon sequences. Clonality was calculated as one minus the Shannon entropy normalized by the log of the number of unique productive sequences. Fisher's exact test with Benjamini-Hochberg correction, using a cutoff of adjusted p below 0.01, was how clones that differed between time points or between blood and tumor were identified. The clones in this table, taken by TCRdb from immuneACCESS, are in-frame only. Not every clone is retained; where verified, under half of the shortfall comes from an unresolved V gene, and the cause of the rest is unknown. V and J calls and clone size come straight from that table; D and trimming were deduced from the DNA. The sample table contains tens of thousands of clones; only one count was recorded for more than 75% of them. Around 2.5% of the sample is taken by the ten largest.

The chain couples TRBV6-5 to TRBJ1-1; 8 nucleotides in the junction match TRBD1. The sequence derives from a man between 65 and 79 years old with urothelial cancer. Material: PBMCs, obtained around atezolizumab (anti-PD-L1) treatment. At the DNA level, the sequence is TGTGCCAGCAGTTACAACAGGGGGACCACTGAAGCTTTCTTT. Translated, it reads CASSYNRGTTEAFF.